This T cell receptor beta chain was observed in a study of shared clonotypes between healthy human individuals. Broader study findings: Relative to their counterparts shared across all four donors, non-shared clonotypes exhibited diminished generation probabilities.

Healthy HIV-negative adults without recent acute infections or vaccinations served as donors. Evenly divided among several immunoSEQ plates was the genomic DNA of each subset. When replicate PCRs were run on sorted subsets, they used about 200 ng DNA, about 30,000 T cell genomes. Measured with immunoSEQ multiplex PCR; TCRdb has only the in-frame clones, and not every one. The sample includes some 2,000,000 clones, approximately 96% of them seen just once. Germline V gene lookup returns CDR1 LGHNA and CDR2 YSLEER. V was cut by 1 base and J by 1 base, with 13 bases left in between. This CDR3 is built from 16 residues. About this clone itself: Its antigen is currently unknown.

Material for sequencing was naive CD4+ T cells sorted from blood. Sample subset: CD45RA+ positively selected. The TCR was taken from a man in his late teens or twenties in good health. The chain couples TRBV4-3 to TRBJ2-5, with D possibly being TRBD1 or TRBD2 (5 bases each). CDR3 coding DNA: TGCGCCAGCAGCCAAGCCTGGGACGGATCCCAAGAGACCCAGTACTTC. It encodes CASSQAWDGSQETQYF.